The rows below give T cell receptor beta chains drawn from one sample of a study of shared clonotypes between healthy human individuals. The table came from immunoSEQ multiplex PCR; TCRdb's copy has only in-frame clones and leaves some out. In the table there are a few million clones, 95% of which are singletons. Input material: naive CD4+ T cells sorted from blood. The receptors stem from a man between 18 and 35 years old in good health. The CDR3 runs from the conserved cysteine through the conserved F or W. The D gene is left open where the match is weak. Size is omitted from some rows. Given values are once, few, many or a class for expanded clones.

v_gene: TRBV9
len: 14
j_gene: TRBJ2-3
d_gene: TRBD1
abundance: -
CDR3aa: CASSVTGDPDTQYF
CDR3nt: TGTGCCAGCAGCGTCACAGGGGATCCAGATACGCAGTATTTT

v_gene: TRBV6-5
len: 14
j_gene: TRBJ1-1
d_gene: TRBD1
abundance: -
CDR3aa: CASGRGAGGTEAFF
CDR3nt: TGTGCCAGCGGAAGGGGCGCAGGGGGTACTGAAGCTTTCTTT

v_gene: TRBV6-1
len: 15
j_gene: TRBJ1-5
d_gene: -
abundance: -
CDR3aa: CASRFSGAINQPQHF
CDR3nt: TGTGCCAGCAGGTTCTCGGGGGCAATTAATCAGCCCCAGCATTTT

v_gene: TRBV19
len: 15
j_gene: TRBJ2-4
d_gene: TRBD1
abundance: -
CDR3aa: CASSVGQVAKNIQYF
CDR3nt: TGTGCCAGTAGTGTGGGACAGGTAGCCAAAAACATTCAGTACTTC

v_gene: TRBV21-1
len: 17
j_gene: TRBJ1-1
d_gene: -
abundance: -
CDR3aa: CASSSRYPGTVNTEAFF
CDR3nt: TGTGCCAGCAGCTCTCGATATCCCGGGACAGTGAACACTGAAGCTTTCTTT

v_gene: TRBV2
len: 15
j_gene: TRBJ1-1
d_gene: -
abundance: -
CDR3aa: CASSEMAFQNTEAFF
CDR3nt: TGTGCCAGCAGTGAAATGGCTTTCCAGAACACTGAAGCTTTCTTT

v_gene: TRBV5-4
len: 16
j_gene: TRBJ2-5
d_gene: TRBD2
abundance: once
CDR3aa: CASSLWASGRTGTQYF
CDR3nt: TGTGCCAGCAGCTTGTGGGCTAGCGGGAGAACTGGGACCCAGTACTTC

v_gene: TRBV18
len: 14
j_gene: TRBJ1-2
d_gene: TRBD1
abundance: -
CDR3aa: CASSPGTGDRGYTF
CDR3nt: TGTGCCAGCTCACCCGGGACAGGCGATCGGGGCTACACCTTC

v_gene: TRBV30
len: 17
j_gene: TRBJ2-2
d_gene: -
abundance: -
CDR3aa: CAWNSGTTGKGTGELFF
CDR3nt: TGTGCCTGGAACTCAGGTACAACAGGGAAGGGAACCGGGGAGCTGTTTTTT

v_gene: TRBV7-2
len: 11
j_gene: TRBJ2-7
d_gene: -
abundance: -
CDR3aa: CASSPAGEQYF
CDR3nt: TGTGCCAGCAGCCCAGCGGGCGAGCAGTACTTC

v_gene: TRBV5-4
len: 15
j_gene: TRBJ2-3
d_gene: TRBD2
abundance: -
CDR3aa: CASSLIGTSAHTQYF
CDR3nt: TGTGCCAGCAGCTTGATTGGGACTAGCGCCCATACGCAGTATTTT

v_gene: TRBV15
len: 17
j_gene: TRBJ1-6
d_gene: -
abundance: -
CDR3aa: CATSRDLAGASNSPLHF
CDR3nt: TGTGCCACCAGCAGAGATCTGGCAGGGGCCTCTAATTCACCCCTCCACTTT

v_gene: TRBV7-3
len: 13
j_gene: TRBJ1-1
d_gene: -
abundance: -
CDR3aa: CASSLEYNTEAFF
CDR3nt: TGTGCCAGCAGCTTAGAATACAACACTGAAGCTTTCTTT

v_gene: TRBV19
len: 14
j_gene: TRBJ2-7
d_gene: TRBD2
abundance: once
CDR3aa: CASNGGAGMYEQYF
CDR3nt: TGTGCCAGCAACGGAGGAGCGGGGATGTACGAGCAGTACTTC

v_gene: TRBV6-1
len: 15
j_gene: TRBJ2-7
d_gene: -
abundance: -
CDR3aa: CATSQGGKTAYEQYF
CDR3nt: TGTGCCACTAGCCAGGGGGGAAAGACGGCCTACGAGCAGTACTTC

v_gene: TRBV2
len: 14
j_gene: TRBJ1-1
d_gene: -
abundance: -
CDR3aa: CASSVRQPGSEAFF
CDR3nt: TGTGCCAGCAGTGTTCGTCAGCCCGGGTCTGAAGCTTTCTTT

v_gene: TRBV5-4
len: 13
j_gene: TRBJ2-2
d_gene: -
abundance: -
CDR3aa: CASRSENTGELFF
CDR3nt: TGTGCCAGCAGATCGGAGAACACCGGGGAGCTGTTTTTT

v_gene: TRBV10-3
len: 14
j_gene: TRBJ2-5
d_gene: -
abundance: -
CDR3aa: CAISSPTGLETQYF
CDR3nt: TGTGCCATCAGTTCCCCGACGGGTTTAGAGACCCAGTACTTC

v_gene: TRBV19
len: 15
j_gene: TRBJ2-2
d_gene: -
abundance: -
CDR3aa: CASSIAPVGTGELFF
CDR3nt: TGTGCCAGTAGTATCGCGCCAGTCGGCACCGGGGAGCTGTTTTTT

v_gene: TRBV30
len: 14
j_gene: TRBJ1-3
d_gene: -
abundance: -
CDR3aa: CAWRFGDSGNTIYF
CDR3nt: TGTGCCTGGAGGTTCGGGGACTCTGGAAACACCATATATTTT

v_gene: TRBV2
len: 16
j_gene: TRBJ2-3
d_gene: -
abundance: -
CDR3aa: CASSEDDDSSTDTQYF
CDR3nt: TGTGCCAGCAGTGAAGATGATGACTCTAGCACAGATACGCAGTATTTT

v_gene: TRBV5-1
len: 15
j_gene: TRBJ1-2
d_gene: TRBD1
abundance: -
CDR3aa: CASRRGQEPLYGYTF
CDR3nt: TGCGCCAGCAGAAGGGGACAGGAACCCCTCTATGGCTACACCTTC

v_gene: TRBV11-2
len: 15
j_gene: TRBJ2-2
d_gene: -
abundance: -
CDR3aa: CASSLGGAGGGELFF
CDR3nt: TGTGCCAGCAGCTTAGGTGGCGCGGGCGGCGGGGAGCTGTTTTTT

v_gene: TRBV18
len: 14
j_gene: TRBJ2-7
d_gene: -
abundance: -
CDR3aa: CASCPGTGSYEQYF
CDR3nt: TGTGCCAGCTGTCCCGGGACGGGTTCCTACGAGCAGTACTTC

v_gene: TRBV5-6
len: 18
j_gene: TRBJ1-6
d_gene: -
abundance: -
CDR3aa: CASSMGGGGALIGSPLHF
CDR3nt: TGTGCCAGCAGCATGGGGGGTGGTGGGGCGCTCATCGGTTCACCCCTCCACTTT

v_gene: TRBV5-5
len: 16
j_gene: TRBJ2-3
d_gene: TRBD1
abundance: once
CDR3aa: CASSFSTGGRTDTQYF
CDR3nt: TGTGCCAGCAGCTTCTCGACAGGGGGGCGCACAGATACGCAGTATTTT

v_gene: TRBV27
len: 15
j_gene: TRBJ1-6
d_gene: -
abundance: -
CDR3aa: CASSSTAVLNSPLHF
CDR3nt: TGTGCCAGCAGTTCGACGGCCGTCCTTAATTCACCCCTCCACTTT

v_gene: TRBV4-1
len: 14
j_gene: TRBJ1-5
d_gene: -
abundance: -
CDR3aa: CASSQDPSNQPQHF
CDR3nt: TGCGCCAGCAGCCAAGATCCCAGCAATCAGCCCCAGCATTTT

v_gene: TRBV15
len: 16
j_gene: TRBJ1-1
d_gene: -
abundance: -
CDR3aa: CATSRDRIGMNTEAFF
CDR3nt: TGTGCCACCAGCAGAGATAGGATAGGGATGAACACTGAAGCTTTCTTT

v_gene: TRBV2
len: 13
j_gene: TRBJ1-4
d_gene: -
abundance: once
CDR3aa: CASSVERWGKLFF
CDR3nt: TGTGCCAGCAGTGTGGAGAGATGGGGAAAACTGTTTTTT

v_gene: TRBV30
len: 16
j_gene: TRBJ2-1
d_gene: -
abundance: -
CDR3aa: CAWSGTAGSSYNEQFF
CDR3nt: TGTGCCTGGAGTGGAACAGCGGGCAGCTCCTACAATGAGCAGTTCTTC

v_gene: TRBV28
len: 12
j_gene: TRBJ1-1
d_gene: -
abundance: -
CDR3aa: CASRSQQGEAFF
CDR3nt: TGTGCCAGCAGATCTCAACAGGGTGAAGCTTTCTTT

v_gene: TRBV7-2
len: 15
j_gene: TRBJ2-7
d_gene: TRBD2
abundance: -
CDR3aa: CASSLGGTTPYEQYF
CDR3nt: TGTGCCAGCAGCTTGGGGGGGACGACTCCCTACGAGCAGTACTTC

v_gene: TRBV9
len: 18
j_gene: TRBJ2-1
d_gene: TRBD2
abundance: -
CDR3aa: CASSVAWASGGTYNEQFF
CDR3nt: TGTGCCAGCAGCGTAGCTTGGGCTAGCGGGGGGACATACAATGAGCAGTTCTTC

v_gene: TRBV12-5
len: 13
j_gene: TRBJ1-1
d_gene: -
abundance: -
CDR3aa: CASGLAGITEAFF
CDR3nt: TGTGCTAGTGGTTTGGCAGGGATCACTGAAGCTTTCTTT

v_gene: TRBV7-2
len: 18
j_gene: TRBJ2-3
d_gene: TRBD2
abundance: -
CDR3aa: CASSFHDWIAGESDTQYF
CDR3nt: TGTGCCAGCAGCTTCCACGACTGGATAGCGGGAGAGTCAGATACGCAGTATTTT

v_gene: TRBV5-6
len: 14
j_gene: TRBJ2-3
d_gene: -
abundance: -
CDR3aa: CASKVGGSTDTQYF
CDR3nt: TGTGCCAGCAAGGTGGGGGGATCCACAGATACGCAGTATTTT

v_gene: TRBV18
len: 14
j_gene: TRBJ1-1
d_gene: -
abundance: -
CDR3aa: CASSPDRKNTEAFF
CDR3nt: TGTGCCAGCTCACCGGACAGAAAGAACACTGAAGCTTTCTTT

v_gene: TRBV10-3
len: 18
j_gene: TRBJ2-2
d_gene: TRBD1
abundance: -
CDR3aa: CAISDTTGGFTRTGELFF
CDR3nt: TGTGCCATCAGTGACACGACAGGGGGATTTACGAGAACCGGGGAGCTGTTTTTT

v_gene: TRBV19
len: 12
j_gene: TRBJ1-6
d_gene: -
abundance: -
CDR3aa: CASSIGTPPLHF
CDR3nt: TGTGCCAGTAGTATAGGTACGCCACCCCTCCACTTT

v_gene: TRBV6-5
len: 14
j_gene: TRBJ2-4
d_gene: TRBD2
abundance: -
CDR3aa: CASGTSGGKNIQYF
CDR3nt: TGTGCCAGCGGGACTAGCGGGGGCAAAAACATTCAGTACTTC

v_gene: TRBV15
len: 16
j_gene: TRBJ2-7
d_gene: TRBD2
abundance: -
CDR3aa: CATSRKTSGTTYEQYF
CDR3nt: TGTGCCACCAGCAGGAAGACTAGCGGGACTACATACGAGCAGTACTTC

v_gene: TRBV27
len: 17
j_gene: TRBJ1-3
d_gene: TRBD1
abundance: -
CDR3aa: CASSSGTGTTTGNTIYF
CDR3nt: TGTGCCAGCAGTTCGGGGACAGGGACTACTACTGGAAACACCATATATTTT